A single TCR beta chain is shown here with its context. Its antigen is unknown. Per individual, the PBMC samples numbered at least one pre-ART and at least two post-ART. Every specimen provided about 1-10 million cryopreserved PBMC before DNA extraction took place. The entry originates in a study of long-term antiretroviral therapy in people with HIV. Germline V gives CDR1 PRHDT, CDR2 FYEKMQ (reference sequence). This CDR3 is 14 amino acids long. V dropped 0 bases and J dropped 10 bases, with 13 bases sitting between them. It was version v3.0 of the immunoSEQ assay that was run at survey level. Sequencing used immunoSEQ multiplex PCR; TCRdb keeps in-frame clones, though not all of them. The table lists about 24,000 clones, roughly 80% of them singletons. Whole-study results and caveats: ART adherence, viral resistance and therapy changes were undocumented. Before ART, certain clones expanded, and these dominated the repertoire at all time points.

The V gene is TRBV13, the J gene TRBJ2-1; D perhaps matches TRBD1 (6 bases). The specimen was unsorted PBMCs, collected 0.4 years after starting antiretroviral therapy. This receptor was taken from a man aged 45-65 years with HIV. CDR3 protein: CASSLGLRGPEQFF. In DNA, the CDR3 is TGTGCCAGCAGCTTAGGCCTCAGGGGCCCGGAGCAGTTCTTC.